This T cell receptor beta chain is from a study of cytomegalovirus exposure and HLA in healthy donors (dated by TCRdb to the late 2010s). About the study as a whole: An earlier analysis of roughly 630 of the donors reported approximately 300 Gb of sequence data and around 110 million unique TCR beta sequences from roughly 180 million T cells. An early release covering about 600 HLA-typed donors comprised about 320 gigabases of sequencing data and around 80 million unique TCR sequences. Of the roughly 410 genotyped donors, 80% to 90% were placed in the genetic ancestry cluster associated with self-reported Caucasian donors. The study aimed to test whether signatures of past pathogen exposure could be identified by cataloging public T cell receptors. Using immunosequencing, the study profiled T cell repertoires from 666 subjects and related those repertoires to cytomegalovirus serostatus. Along with the roughly 670-subject first cohort, a separate validation cohort of over a hundred different subjects was used. To predict cytomegalovirus infection status, the study combined high-throughput TCR immunosequencing, statistical association of individual TCRs with disease status, and machine learning. A later analysis re-analyzed previously published TCR beta repertoires from 650 to 800 donors and added high-resolution HLA genotyping to study TCR occurrence patterns. The later analysis used no new phenotypic data to find candidate immune exposures, relying instead on TCR beta sequences and their occurrence across donors. In an earlier analysis of several hundred of the donors, high-throughput TCR beta sequencing was used to judge whether each TCR beta V gene segment behaved as functional or pseudogenic. Donor age, sex, ethnicity and CMV serostatus were compiled alongside the repertoire data. In a later genetic analysis, genome-wide SNP genotypes for 398 of the 666 donors were used, and that subset was treated as a discovery cohort. All discovery cohort repertoires had been generated on a single sequencing platform. HLA typing included class I and class II loci at four-digit resolution. Typing coverage differed by locus: A, B, C, DRB1 and DQB1 were typed in roughly 620-630 donors, DQA1 in about 550, DPA1 in approximately 600, and DPB1 in approximately 450. Because of strong linkage in the cohort, a handful of DR-DQ haplotypes were treated as single units for association and clustering. Across approximately 400 genotyped donors of the cohort, an average of about 220,000 unique TCR beta nucleotide sequences per donor were sequenced, and roughly 17% of those sequences were non-productive. What the authors observed across the whole study: Specific HLA alleles were associated with 16,951 TCR beta sequences at a false discovery rate of 0.05 in a later analysis. This cohort had only TCR beta chains sequenced, and the lack of alpha or paired-chain data limited which features could be detected. In a later genetic analysis, fewer N-insertions in productive TCRs were reported among donors in an Asian-associated ancestry cluster than the roughly 700-donor mean. Roughly uniform sequencing depth across donors was assumed in presence/absence analyses, although this assumption may not hold. In a later analysis, most CMV-associated TCR beta chains were found to appear HLA-restricted, with HLA associations seemingly driven largely by CMV exposure. Because some donors lacked HLA typing at each locus, the association tests relied only on the typed subset. Broadly in line with IMGT annotations, most TCR beta V segments showed up in productive rearrangements about 87% or about 30% of the time in an earlier analysis of 450 to 750 of the donors. The earlier analysis of some 540 of the donors excluded over 15 rarely observed V segments, including chromosome 9 orphons, because counts were too low. Strong co-occurrence of HLA alleles, especially DR and DQ, made assigning TCR associations to individual alleles difficult. In the study, 150 to 200 TCR beta chains were listed as associated with cytomegalovirus. While some public TCRs were present in many individuals, most TCR sequences turned up only very rarely across donors. A cluster of highly shared sequence variants was judged likely to be a technical artifact of the sequencing pipeline. In vitro tests confirmed that three of the cytomegalovirus-associated TCR beta chains recognize cytomegalovirus antigens. The classifier was reported to diagnose cytomegalovirus status with high specificity and sensitivity in both the original cohort and the validation cohort. Correlated functional status among segregating V segments might reflect linkage disequilibrium, but an unknown experimental factor could not be ruled out. In a later genetic analysis, a missense DCLRE1C variant was associated with V-gene and J-gene trimming of TCR beta chains, and the association was replicated in an independent cohort. A later analysis reported that several top co-occurrence clusters appeared linked to parvovirus B19, influenza, CMV and Epstein-Barr virus. Immune exposure information for the cohort was limited to CMV serostatus. The authors suggested that the approach could potentially be extended to other disease states and immunological phenotypes. A further reported finding was that TCR beta sequences accurately predicted the HLA-A and HLA-B alleles for most subjects in the first cohort. In a later analysis, HLA-associated TCR beta chains showed more clonal expansion and lower generation probabilities than non-associated chains that were equally common. According to a later analysis, TCR association rates differed among HLA loci, with DRB1 alleles showing the most associated TCRs and HLA-C alleles showing the fewest.

In total, approximately 700 healthy bone marrow donors made up the cohort. At the time of sampling, all cohort members were nominally healthy, though unrecorded immune exposures were likely present. The donor tested CMV seronegative and was one of the 352 seronegative cohort members. A peripheral blood sample was provided by each donor, and peripheral blood mononuclear cells were used for TCR beta sequencing. Genomic DNA extraction from the blood cell samples was performed with the Qiagen DNeasy Blood Extraction Kit. As for this clone: The antigen it recognizes is unknown. Base qualities were left out, and no much larger clone turns up one base away.

The receptor library was made with the immunoSEQ multiplex PCR assay. For the multiplex PCR, a mixture combining 60 forward primers for TCR Vbeta segments and 13 reverse primers for TCR Jbeta segments was used. Amplification of the CDR3 region of rearranged TCR beta genes was performed with a multiplex PCR assay on genomic DNA. On the Illumina HiSeq System, the amplified TCR beta libraries were sequenced as 87-base-pair reads. In the source study's methods: In a later analysis, roughly 80 million unique TCR beta chains were counted across the roughly 610 repertoires, and roughly 11 million of these chains were shared by at least two donors. To remove PCR and sequencing errors, raw reads were error-corrected and collapsed into unique sequences using a nearest-neighbor algorithm that merged closely related sequences. CDR3 sequences were aligned to IMGT reference sequences to assign V, D and J gene segments. Each retained sequence needed at least a six-nucleotide match to both a V gene segment and a J gene segment. A rearrangement counted as productive if the CDR3 had no stop codons and remained in frame with V and J, and every other rearrangement counted as non-productive. Following IMGT convention, CDR3 was defined as the stretch from the second conserved V-encoded cysteine to the conserved J-encoded phenylalanine. The earlier analysis of some 600 of the donors excluded sequences that lacked an unambiguous match to a single V gene segment. In an earlier analysis of roughly 500 of the donors, V segments were called functional above 56.7% productive rearrangements and were called segregating when the between-donor standard deviation exceeded 5%. A statistical classification framework was built to diagnose cytomegalovirus status from the catalog of TCR beta chain sequences. V and J gene assignment, in a later analysis, came from comparing TCR nucleotide sequences with IMGT/GENE-DB human TR gene sequences. A later analysis assigned CDR3 sequences and most-parsimonious VDJ recombination scenarios with the TCRdist pipeline. A later analysis defined each TCR beta chain by its CDR3 amino acid sequence plus V-gene family, and excluded reads lacking a unique V-gene family. A later analysis removed 550 to 650 highly shared, low-generation-probability nucleotide sequences to deal with suspected cross-contamination and a sequencing artifact. A later analysis calculated a clonal expansion index for each public chain from normalized within-repertoire ranks of inferred template counts. In a later analysis, generation probabilities were computed with a VDJ recombination model fitted to out-of-frame rearrangements, and the resulting probabilities were checked against IGoR. In a later analysis, TCR-TCR, TCR-HLA and TCR-CMV co-occurrence was scored with hypergeometric tests, and a repertoire-size bias correction was applied to TCR pairs. To estimate false discovery rates, a later analysis permuted the HLA or CMV assignments 20 times. In a later analysis, co-occurring TCRs were grouped using DBSCAN, and TCRdist sequence similarity was added for clustering within HLA-allele-positive subsets. Co-occurrence clustering excluded repertoires with fewer than 30,000 or more than 120,000 public chains, plus five with anomalous nucleotide sharing. Not all clones reach the TCRdb copy of this immuneACCESS table, which keeps in-frame sequences only. Checked studies attribute under half of the gap to unresolved V genes and leave the rest unexplained. The V and J calls and clone size were taken over from that table, and D and trimming were inferred from the DNA. For this sample the table gives around 130,000 clones, of which around 77% were detected only once. In total, the top ten clones hold 1% to 1.5% of the sample.

The receptor comes from a man in his fifties in good health and CMV-seronegative. The sample taken for sequencing was PBMCs.

The nucleotide sequence is given as TGTGCCTGGAAACGGAGGGGCTTGGACGAGCAGTACTTC. Its product reads: CAWKRRGLDEQYF. The sequence joins TRBV30 to TRBJ2-7, with TRBD2 as a weak D call on 6 bases. CDR1 is given as GTSNPN and CDR2 as SVGIG, both from the germline V gene (reference sequence). V is reduced by 4 bases and J by 5 bases, leaving a spacing of 15 bases between them. Its CDR3 holds 13 amino acids, cysteine through phenylalanine. The retained sequence is limited to the CDR3, 39 bases, with the frame set at the first base.